The rows below give T cell receptor beta chains drawn from one sample of a study of blood T cell repertoires in COVID-19. The data were produced by immunoSEQ multiplex PCR, yet TCRdb's version contains in-frame clones alone and is incomplete. Of about 400,000 clones listed, roughly 90% are singletons. Sequences were obtained from PBMCs or T cells enriched from blood (not recorded which). The receptors derive from a woman aged 25 to 39 with acute COVID-19. Each CDR3 is given with its conserved first and last residue. D genes are given only for firm matches. Where a row states a size, it is once, few, many or the class of an expanded clone; other rows omit it.

size	D	V	J	DNA	CDR3
NA	TRBD1	TRBV6-5	TRBJ2-5	TGTGCCAGCAGCCCGACAGGGCGGGAGACCCAGTACTTC	CASSPTGRETQYF
NA	NA	TRBV2	TRBJ1-5	TGTGCCAGCAGGGGTAGCGGATGGGAAGGCAGCAATCAGCCCCAGCATTTT	CASRGSGWEGSNQPQHF
NA	NA	TRBV7-9	TRBJ2-7	TGTGCCAGCAGCTCTGGGGCCTCCTACGAGCAGTACTTC	CASSSGASYEQYF
NA	NA	TRBV3-1/TRBV3-2	TRBJ1-3	TGTGCCAGCAGCCAAGGCGTGATTATAGTACTCCCTGGAAACACCATATATTTT	CASSQGVIIVLPGNTIYF
NA	NA	TRBV5-1	TRBJ1-6	TGCGCCAGCAGCTTGGGTGGCCCGAATTCACCCCTCCACTTT	CASSLGGPNSPLHF
once	TRBD2	TRBV3-1/TRBV3-2	TRBJ2-7	TGTGCCAGCAGCCAAGGCCCAGCGGGGAGCTCCTACGAGCAGTACTTC	CASSQGPAGSSYEQYF
few	TRBD2	TRBV2	TRBJ2-3	TGTGCCAGCAGCCCGAGTACCAAGCGGGGGACCCGCACAGATACGCAGTATTTT	CASSPSTKRGTRTDTQYF
NA	NA	TRBV29-1	TRBJ2-1	TGCAGCGCTGAACAGGGCTCCTACAATGAGCAGTTCTTC	CSAEQGSYNEQFF
NA	NA	TRBV19	TRBJ1-5	TGTGCCAGTAGTATAACATGGTATAGCAATCAGCCCCAGCATTTT	CASSITWYSNQPQHF
once	TRBD1	TRBV18	TRBJ1-3	TGTGCCAGCTCAACAGACAGGGATGGAAACACCATATATTTT	CASSTDRDGNTIYF
NA	NA	TRBV7-6	TRBJ2-7	TGTGCCAGCAGCTTGCAAGGGGAAGAGCAGTACTTC	CASSLQGEEQYF
NA	TRBD2	TRBV29-1	TRBJ2-7	TGCAGCGTTCAAGGAGGACTAGCGGGGGGGACCTACGAGCAGTACTTC	CSVQGGLAGGTYEQYF
NA	TRBD1	TRBV6-5	TRBJ1-5	TGTGCCAGCAGCCAGGCGACAGGGTTGGGTCAGCCCCAGCATTTT	CASSQATGLGQPQHF
NA	NA	TRBV6-6	TRBJ1-2	TGTGCCAGCAGTTATAAGGGGATGAACTATGGCTACACCTTC	CASSYKGMNYGYTF
NA	TRBD1	TRBV30	TRBJ1-6	TGTGCCTGGAAAGGGGGCGCCTATAATTCACCCCTCCACTTT	CAWKGGAYNSPLHF
NA	NA	TRBV30	TRBJ1-2	TGTGCCTGGAGTGTACAGGTCCATGGCTACACCTTC	CAWSVQVHGYTF
NA	TRBD2	TRBV4-2	TRBJ2-7	TGTGCCAGCAGCCAAGATGGTAGTGGCGGGGGGGCCAGGGAGCAGTACTTC	CASSQDGSGGGAREQYF
NA	NA	TRBV24-1	TRBJ2-3	TGTGCCACCAGTGAATATCCACAAGGGGATGGCACAGATACGCAGTATTTT	CATSEYPQGDGTDTQYF
few	TRBD1	TRBV7-8	TRBJ1-1	TGTGCCAGCAGCTTGACCGGGGACAGGGCGGCAACTGAAGCTTTCTTT	CASSLTGDRAATEAFF
NA	TRBD2	TRBV30	TRBJ2-1	TGTGCCTGGAGTGCTCGCGGGGGGTCGAACAATGAGCAGTTCTTC	CAWSARGGSNNEQFF
NA	NA	TRBV7-8	TRBJ2-7	TGTGCCAGCAGCTTCGCCCTAACCGAGCAGTACTTC	CASSFALTEQYF
NA	NA	TRBV21-1	TRBJ1-2	TGTGCCAGCGCCGGGACAGGGTTAGTTGGGAGTCATGGCTACACCTTC	CASAGTGLVGSHGYTF
NA	TRBD1	TRBV28	TRBJ1-5	TGTGGGACAGGGGGTCAGAATCAGCCCCAGCATTTT	CGTGGQNQPQHF
NA	TRBD2	TRBV7-9	TRBJ2-7	TGTGCCAGCAGCCCCCCTGGACTAGCGGGATCCTACGAGCAGTACTTC	CASSPPGLAGSYEQYF
NA	NA	TRBV29-1	TRBJ1-2	TGCAGCGTTGAAGACCGTAGACAGAACTATGGCTACACCTTC	CSVEDRRQNYGYTF
NA	NA	TRBV5-1	TRBJ1-2	TGCGCCAGCAGCTCCAAAGGACAGTCAAACTACTATGGCTACACCTTC	CASSSKGQSNYYGYTF
NA	TRBD1	TRBV5-8	TRBJ1-5	TGTGCCAGGATCGGAGTGGGTCAGGGGGCTTTGGTCAATCAGCCCCAGCATTTT	CARIGVGQGALVNQPQHF
NA	TRBD2	TRBV2	TRBJ2-2	TGTGCCAGCAGCGGCACGGGGAGGGCTGTCGGGGAGCTGTTTTTT	CASSGTGRAVGELFF
NA	NA	TRBV2	TRBJ1-6	TGTGCCAGCAGTCCACAGGAGTATAATTCACCCCTCCACTTT	CASSPQEYNSPLHF
NA	TRBD1	TRBV27	TRBJ1-2	TGTGCCAGCAGTTTAAAAGGGACAGGGGGCTATGGCTACACCTTC	CASSLKGTGGYGYTF
NA	NA	TRBV5-1	TRBJ2-7	TGCGCCAGCAGCCGGTATAGCCAAAGAAGCTCCTACGAGCAGTACTTC	CASSRYSQRSSYEQYF
NA	TRBD1	TRBV19	TRBJ1-1	TGTGCCAGCTTCAGGGGGGCCACTGAAGCTTTCTTT	CASFRGATEAFF
NA	NA	TRBV27	TRBJ1-2	TGTGCCAGCAGCCGTAACACCAAACAGGGAACTAACTATGGCTACACCTTC	CASSRNTKQGTNYGYTF
once	NA	TRBV3-1/TRBV3-2	TRBJ1-1	TGTGCCAGCAGCCAAGAGGTGACATTCTACACTGAAGCTTTCTTT	CASSQEVTFYTEAFF
NA	TRBD1	TRBV10-3	TRBJ1-3	TGTGCCATCCTTTCAGAGACAGGGACCTTCCCTGGAAACACCATATATTTT	CAILSETGTFPGNTIYF
NA	TRBD2	TRBV7-6	TRBJ2-3	TGTGCCAGCAGCTTTGCCCTCCTAAGCGGGGGGGCCGGCACAGATACGCAGTATTTT	CASSFALLSGGAGTDTQYF
NA	NA	TRBV11-2	TRBJ1-3	TGTGCCAGCCGACCCACAGGGATTGGAAACACCATATATTTT	CASRPTGIGNTIYF
NA	NA	TRBV14	TRBJ1-4	TGTGCCAGCAGCCACGAAAACAGGGAAAAACTGTTTTTT	CASSHENREKLFF
NA	NA	TRBV12-5	TRBJ1-5	TGTGCTAGTGGTTTGTTAGGACTACTTCAGCCCCAGCATTTT	CASGLLGLLQPQHF
NA	NA	TRBV9	TRBJ1-6	TGTGCCCGCAGCGTAGGATCTCCGGGGGGGGGTAATTCACCCCTCCACTTT	CARSVGSPGGGNSPLHF
NA	NA	TRBV10-3	TRBJ1-5	TGTGCCATCAGTGAGTCAGGGCAGGGTATCGATCAGCCCCAGCATTTT	CAISESGQGIDQPQHF
NA	NA	TRBV10-1	TRBJ2-7	TGCGCCAGCAGTGAGTCGCGAGCCGCTTCAACCCACGAGCAGTACTTC	CASSESRAASTHEQYF
NA	NA	TRBV24-1	TRBJ2-7	TGTGCCACCAGTGACCAGCGGGCCAGGAATGGGGACGAGCAGTACTTC	CATSDQRARNGDEQYF